The clone carrying this T cell receptor (beta chain) appeared many times. V shed 2 bases and J shed 0 bases, with 7 bases lying between them. The germline CDR1 and CDR2 sequences are LGHNA and YNFKEQ. This CDR3 contains 14 residues. This entry comes from a study of Graves' ophthalmopathy and Graves' hyperthyroidism. Beta-chain TCR CDR3 regions were amplified from RNA transcripts. HTBI-primed RT-PCR formed the first round, and a multiplex PCR formed the second. TCRdb re-called the multiplex PCR reads through MiXCR, storing one row per CDR3 protein. The sample yields around 590,000 distinct CDR3 sequences, about two fifths seen once.

The chain combines TRBV4-2 with TRBJ1-1, with D possibly TRBD1 on 5 matching bases. The clonotype comes from an adult man with Graves' hyperthyroidism. Input material: peripheral blood or thyroid tissue (not recorded which). The CDR3 region has the DNA TGTGCCAGCAGCCAAACAGGCATGAACACTGAAGCTTTCTTT. This sequence encodes CASSQTGMNTEAFF.